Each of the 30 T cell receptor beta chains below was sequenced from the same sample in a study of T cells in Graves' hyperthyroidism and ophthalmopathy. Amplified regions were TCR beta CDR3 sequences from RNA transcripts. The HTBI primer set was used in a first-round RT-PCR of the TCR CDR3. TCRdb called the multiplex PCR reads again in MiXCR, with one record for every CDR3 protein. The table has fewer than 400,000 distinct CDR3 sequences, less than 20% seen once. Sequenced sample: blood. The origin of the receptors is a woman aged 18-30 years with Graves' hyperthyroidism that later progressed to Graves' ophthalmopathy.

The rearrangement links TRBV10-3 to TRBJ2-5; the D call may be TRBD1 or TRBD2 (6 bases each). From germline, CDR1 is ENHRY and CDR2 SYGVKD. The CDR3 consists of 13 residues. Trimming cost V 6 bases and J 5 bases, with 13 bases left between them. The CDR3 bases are TGTGCCATCAGACTAAGAGGGGGGGAGACCCAGTACTTC. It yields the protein CAIRLRGGETQYF.

DNA for the CDR3: TGTGCCAGTAGTCTCCGGGACAGTTCCGAGCAGTACTTC. It translates to CASSLRDSSEQYF. The rearrangement links TRBV19 to TRBJ2-7, with 7 bases aligning to TRBD1. The CDR3 has 13 amino acids. Trimming at V came to 5 bases and at J to 6 bases, leaving 7 bases not matched to a gene. Germline CDR1 reads LNHDA; CDR2 reads SQIVND (reference sequence).

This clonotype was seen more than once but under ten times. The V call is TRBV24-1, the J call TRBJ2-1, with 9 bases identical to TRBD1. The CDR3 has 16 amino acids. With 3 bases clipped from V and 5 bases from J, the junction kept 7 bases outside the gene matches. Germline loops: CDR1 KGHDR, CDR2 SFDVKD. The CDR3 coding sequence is TGTGCCACCAGTGATACATTACAGGGGGCGAACAATGAGCAGTTCTTC. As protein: CATSDTLQGANNEQFF.

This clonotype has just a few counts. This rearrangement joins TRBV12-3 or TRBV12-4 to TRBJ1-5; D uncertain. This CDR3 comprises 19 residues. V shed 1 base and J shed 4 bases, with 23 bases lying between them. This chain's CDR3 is CASSLEVVPQNGLNQPQHF. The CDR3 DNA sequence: TGTGCCAGCAGTTTAGAGGTTGTACCCCAAAATGGCCTAAATCAGCCCCAGCATTTT.

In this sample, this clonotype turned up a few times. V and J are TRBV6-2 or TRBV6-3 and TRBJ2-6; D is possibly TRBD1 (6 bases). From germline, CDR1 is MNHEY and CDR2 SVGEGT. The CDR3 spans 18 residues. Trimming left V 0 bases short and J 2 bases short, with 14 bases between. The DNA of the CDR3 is TGTGCCAGCAGTTACTCCCCCACAGGGAACACTGGGGCCAACGTCCTGACTTTC. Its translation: CASSYSPTGNTGANVLTF.

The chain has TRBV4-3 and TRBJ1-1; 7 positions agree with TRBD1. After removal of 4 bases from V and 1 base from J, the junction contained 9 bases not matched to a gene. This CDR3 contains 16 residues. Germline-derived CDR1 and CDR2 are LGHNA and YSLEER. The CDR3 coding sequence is TGCGCCAGCAGCCCTTATTCCGGGACAGCGAACACTGAAGCTTTCTTT. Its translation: CASSPYSGTANTEAFF.

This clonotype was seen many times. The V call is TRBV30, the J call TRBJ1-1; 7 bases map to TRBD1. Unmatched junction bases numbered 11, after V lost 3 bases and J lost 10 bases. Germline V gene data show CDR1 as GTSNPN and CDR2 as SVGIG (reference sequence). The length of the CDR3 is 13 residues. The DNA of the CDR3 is TGTGCCTGGAGCCGTGCCGACAGGGTAGCAGCTTTCTTT. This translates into CAWSRADRVAAFF. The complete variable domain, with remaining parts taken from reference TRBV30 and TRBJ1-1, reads SQTIHQWPATLVQPVGSPLSLECTVEGTSNPNLYWYRQAAGRGLQLLFYSVGIGQISSEVPQNLSASRPQDRQFILSSKKLLLSDSGFYLCAWSRADRVAAFFGQGTRLTVV.

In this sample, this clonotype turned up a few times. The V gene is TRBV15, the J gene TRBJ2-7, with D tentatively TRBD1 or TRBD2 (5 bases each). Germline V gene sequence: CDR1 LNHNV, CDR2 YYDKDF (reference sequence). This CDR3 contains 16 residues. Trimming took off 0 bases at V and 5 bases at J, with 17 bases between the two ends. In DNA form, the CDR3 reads TGTGCCACCAGCAGAGATCCCGCCAACCGGGGCCACGAGCAGTACTTC. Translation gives CATSRDPANRGHEQYF.

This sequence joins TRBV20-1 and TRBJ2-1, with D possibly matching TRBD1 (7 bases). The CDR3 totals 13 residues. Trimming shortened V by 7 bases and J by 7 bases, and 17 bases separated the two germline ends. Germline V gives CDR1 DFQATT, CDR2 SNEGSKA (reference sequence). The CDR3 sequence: CSEGGGGGNEQFF. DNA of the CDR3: TGCAGTGAAGGGGGCGGAGGGGGGAATGAGCAGTTCTTC.

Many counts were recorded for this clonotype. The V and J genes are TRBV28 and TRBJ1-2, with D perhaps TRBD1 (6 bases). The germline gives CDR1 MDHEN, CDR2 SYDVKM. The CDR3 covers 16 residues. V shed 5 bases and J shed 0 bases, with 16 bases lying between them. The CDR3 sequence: CASSNRDISANYGYTF. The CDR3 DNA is TGTGCCAGCAGTAACCGGGACATATCCGCTAACTATGGCTACACCTTC.

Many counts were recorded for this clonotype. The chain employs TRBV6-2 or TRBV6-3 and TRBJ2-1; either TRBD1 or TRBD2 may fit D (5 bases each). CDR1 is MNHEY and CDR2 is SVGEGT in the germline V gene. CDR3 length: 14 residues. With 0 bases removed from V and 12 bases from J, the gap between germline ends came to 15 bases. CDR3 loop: CASSYSTPGRPQFF. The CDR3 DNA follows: TGTGCCAGCAGTTACTCGACGCCGGGACGGCCGCAGTTCTTC.

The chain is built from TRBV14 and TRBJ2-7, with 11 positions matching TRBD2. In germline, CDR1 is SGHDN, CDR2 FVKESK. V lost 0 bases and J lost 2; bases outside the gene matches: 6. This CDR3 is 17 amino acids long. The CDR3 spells CASSQEYSGRAAYEQYF. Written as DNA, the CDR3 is TGTGCCAGCAGCCAAGAGTATAGCGGGAGGGCCGCCTACGAGCAGTACTTC.

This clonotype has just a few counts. The CDR3 loop reads CASSGGGSTDTQYF. The CDR3 coding sequence is TGTGCCAGCAGCGGGGGCGGTAGCACAGATACGCAGTATTTT. The V gene is TRBV13, the J gene TRBJ2-3; possible D gene TRBD1, 6 bases. With 5 bases removed from V and 0 bases from J, the gap between germline ends came to 9 bases. The CDR3 is 14 residues long. CDR1 is PRHDT and CDR2 is FYEKMQ in the germline V gene (reference sequence). The complete variable domain, with remaining parts taken from reference TRBV13 and TRBJ2-3, reads AAGVIQSPRHLIKEKRETATLKCYPIPRHDTVYWYQQGPGQDPQFLISFYEKMQSDKGSIPDRFSAQQFSDYHSELNMSSLELGDSALYFCASSGGGSTDTQYFGPGTRLTVL.

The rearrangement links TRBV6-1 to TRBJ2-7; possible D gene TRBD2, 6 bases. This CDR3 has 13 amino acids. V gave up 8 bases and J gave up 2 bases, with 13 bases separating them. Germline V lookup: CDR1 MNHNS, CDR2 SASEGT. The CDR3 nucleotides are TGTGCCAGCGGTGGCGGGGACGCCTACGAGCAGTACTTC. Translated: CASGGGDAYEQYF.

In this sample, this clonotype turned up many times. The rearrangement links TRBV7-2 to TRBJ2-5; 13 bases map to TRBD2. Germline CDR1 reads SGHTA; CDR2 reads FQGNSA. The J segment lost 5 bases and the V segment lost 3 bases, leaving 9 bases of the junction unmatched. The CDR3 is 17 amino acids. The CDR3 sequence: CASSLTSGRRAVETQYF. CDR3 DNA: TGTGCCAGCAGCTTGACTAGCGGGAGGCGGGCGGTTGAGACCCAGTACTTC.

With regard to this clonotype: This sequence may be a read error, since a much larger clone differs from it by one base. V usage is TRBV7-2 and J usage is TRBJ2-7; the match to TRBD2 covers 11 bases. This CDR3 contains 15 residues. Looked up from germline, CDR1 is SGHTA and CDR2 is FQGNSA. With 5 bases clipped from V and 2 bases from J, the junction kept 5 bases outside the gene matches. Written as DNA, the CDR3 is TGTGCCAGCAGCCAATTAGCGGGGGGGGCCTACGAGCAGTACTTC. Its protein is CASSQLAGGAYEQYF.

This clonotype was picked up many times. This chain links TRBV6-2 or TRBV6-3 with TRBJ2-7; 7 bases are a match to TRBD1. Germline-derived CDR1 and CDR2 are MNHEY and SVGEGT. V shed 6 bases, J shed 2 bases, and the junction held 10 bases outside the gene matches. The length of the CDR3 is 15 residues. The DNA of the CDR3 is TGTGCCAGCAGCCCCACAGGGGATCCTACCTACGAGCAGTACTTC. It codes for CASSPTGDPTYEQYF.

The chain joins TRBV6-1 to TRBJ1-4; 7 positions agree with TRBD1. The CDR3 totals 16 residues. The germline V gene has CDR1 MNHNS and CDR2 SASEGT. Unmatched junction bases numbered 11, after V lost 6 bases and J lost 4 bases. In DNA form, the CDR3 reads TGTGCCAGCAGGCGCGACAGGGTTTACAGTAATGAAAAACTGTTTTTT. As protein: CASRRDRVYSNEKLFF.

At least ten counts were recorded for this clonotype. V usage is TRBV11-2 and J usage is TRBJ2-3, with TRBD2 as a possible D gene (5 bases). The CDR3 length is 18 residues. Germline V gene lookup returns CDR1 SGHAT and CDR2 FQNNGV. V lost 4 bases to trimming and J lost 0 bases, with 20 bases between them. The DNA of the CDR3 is TGTGCCAGCAGCTCCCGGGATACGAGGACTTCTAGCACAGATACGCAGTATTTT. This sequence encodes CASSSRDTRTSSTDTQYF.

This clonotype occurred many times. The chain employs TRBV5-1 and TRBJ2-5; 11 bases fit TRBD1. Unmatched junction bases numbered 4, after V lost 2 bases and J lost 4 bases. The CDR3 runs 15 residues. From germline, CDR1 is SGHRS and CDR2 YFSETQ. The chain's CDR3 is CASSFGTGGRETQYF. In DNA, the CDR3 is TGCGCCAGCAGCTTCGGGACAGGGGGGAGAGAGACCCAGTACTTC.

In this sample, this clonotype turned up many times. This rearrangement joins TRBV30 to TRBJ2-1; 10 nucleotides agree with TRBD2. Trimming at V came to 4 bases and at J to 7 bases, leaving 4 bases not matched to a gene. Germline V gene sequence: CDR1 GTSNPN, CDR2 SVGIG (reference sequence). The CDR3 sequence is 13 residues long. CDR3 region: CAWTSGSWNEQFF. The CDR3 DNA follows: TGTGCCTGGACTAGCGGGAGTTGGAATGAGCAGTTCTTC.

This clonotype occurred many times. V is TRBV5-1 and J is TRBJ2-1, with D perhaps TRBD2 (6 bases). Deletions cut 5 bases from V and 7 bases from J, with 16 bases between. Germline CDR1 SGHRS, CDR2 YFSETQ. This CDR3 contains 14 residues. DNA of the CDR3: TGCGCCAGCAGTCCCCCGGGGGTTGAAAATGAGCAGTTCTTC. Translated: CASSPPGVENEQFF.

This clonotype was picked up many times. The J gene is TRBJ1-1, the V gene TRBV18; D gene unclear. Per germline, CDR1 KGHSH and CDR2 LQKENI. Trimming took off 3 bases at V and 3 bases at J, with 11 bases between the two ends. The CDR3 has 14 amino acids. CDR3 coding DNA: TGTGCCAGCTCACCTTTAGGGCTGGACACTGAAGCTTTCTTT. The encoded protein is CASSPLGLDTEAFF.

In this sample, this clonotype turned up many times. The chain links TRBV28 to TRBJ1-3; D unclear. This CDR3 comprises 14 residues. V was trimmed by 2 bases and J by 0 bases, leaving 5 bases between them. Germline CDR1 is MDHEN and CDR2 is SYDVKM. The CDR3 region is CASSLKNSGNTIYF. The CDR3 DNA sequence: TGTGCCAGCAGTTTAAAGAACTCTGGAAACACCATATATTTT.

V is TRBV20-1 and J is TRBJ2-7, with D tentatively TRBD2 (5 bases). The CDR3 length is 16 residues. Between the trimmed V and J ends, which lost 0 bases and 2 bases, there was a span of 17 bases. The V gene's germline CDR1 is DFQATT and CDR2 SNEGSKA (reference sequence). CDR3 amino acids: CSARESRTAGTYEQYF. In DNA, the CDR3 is TGCAGTGCTAGAGAATCGCGGACGGCGGGTACCTACGAGCAGTACTTC.

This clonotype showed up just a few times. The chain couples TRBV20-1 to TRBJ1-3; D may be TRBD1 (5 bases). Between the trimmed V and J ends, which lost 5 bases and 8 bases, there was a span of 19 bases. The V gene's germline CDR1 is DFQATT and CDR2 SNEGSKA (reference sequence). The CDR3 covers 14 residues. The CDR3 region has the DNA TGCAGTGCTGCCAGGGACTCCACCGGGGACACCATATATTTT. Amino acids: CSAARDSTGDTIYF.

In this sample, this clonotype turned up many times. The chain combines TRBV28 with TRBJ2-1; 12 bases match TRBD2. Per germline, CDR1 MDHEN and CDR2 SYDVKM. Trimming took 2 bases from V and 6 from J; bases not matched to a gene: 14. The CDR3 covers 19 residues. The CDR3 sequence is CASSLVWGRTSGNFNEQFF. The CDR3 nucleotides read TGTGCCAGCAGTTTAGTCTGGGGACGGACTAGCGGGAACTTCAATGAGCAGTTCTTC.

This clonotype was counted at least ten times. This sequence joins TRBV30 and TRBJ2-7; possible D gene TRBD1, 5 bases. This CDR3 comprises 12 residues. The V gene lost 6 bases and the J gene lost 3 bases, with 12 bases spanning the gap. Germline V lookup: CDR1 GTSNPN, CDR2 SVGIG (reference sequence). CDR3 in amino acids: CACQGRFYEQYF. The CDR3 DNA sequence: TGTGCCTGTCAGGGCAGGTTCTACGAGCAGTACTTC.

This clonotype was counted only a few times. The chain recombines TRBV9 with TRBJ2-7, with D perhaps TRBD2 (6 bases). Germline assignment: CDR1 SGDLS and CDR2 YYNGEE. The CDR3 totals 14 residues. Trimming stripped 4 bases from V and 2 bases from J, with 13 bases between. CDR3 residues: CASSPGASAYEQYF. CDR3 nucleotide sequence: TGTGCCAGCAGCCCCGGCGCTAGCGCCTACGAGCAGTACTTC.

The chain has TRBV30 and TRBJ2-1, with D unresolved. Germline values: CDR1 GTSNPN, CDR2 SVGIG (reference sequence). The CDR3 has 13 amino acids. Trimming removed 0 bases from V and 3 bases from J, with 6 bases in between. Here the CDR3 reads CAWSVGNYNEQFF. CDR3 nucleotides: TGTGCCTGGAGTGTAGGCAACTACAATGAGCAGTTCTTC.